The 5 T cell receptor beta chains below all came from one sample that was sequenced in a study of blood T cell repertoires in COVID-19. The protocol was immunoSEQ multiplex PCR, while the TCRdb copy is restricted to in-frame clones and leaves out a portion. The top ten hold roughly 0.92% of the sample, which has approximately 480,000 clones, roughly nine tenths seen once. The specimen sequenced was peripheral blood. Receptors originate from a man younger than 35 with COVID-19, enrolled during active disease.

The V and J genes are TRBV19 and TRBJ2-3, with D unclear. The CDR3 has 13 amino acids. Trimming took off 2 bases at V and 4 bases at J, with 7 bases between the two ends. The germline V gene encodes CDR1 LNHDA and CDR2 SQIVND (reference sequence). The chain's CDR3 is CASSIWAADTQYF. The DNA for the CDR3 is TGTGCCAGTAGTATATGGGCCGCAGATACGCAGTATTTT.

The chain carries TRBV3-1 (or the pseudogene TRBV3-2) and TRBJ1-4; D is undetermined. The CDR3 has 14 amino acids. The V end lost 3 bases, the J end lost 7 bases, and 12 bases lay between the germline ends. Germline V gene data show CDR1 as LGHDT and CDR2 as YNNKEL (reference sequence). The CDR3 nucleotides are TGTGCCAGCAGCCAGCAGGCGCGGGGTGAAAAACTGTTTTTT. Amino acids: CASSQQARGEKLFF.

The chain uses TRBV7-9 and TRBJ1-2; a weak D match, TRBD1 (6 bases). Germline V gives CDR1 SEHNR, CDR2 FQNEAQ (reference sequence). V gave up 1 base and J gave up 8 bases, with 11 bases separating them. This CDR3 has 13 residues. CDR3 nucleotides: TGTGCCAGCAGCTTAGAGGGGGTTCGAGGCTACACCTTC. It specifies CASSLEGVRGYTF.

In DNA form, the CDR3 reads TGTGCCAGCAGTTATGGAATCGGGACAGGGAACCACGAGCAGTACTTC. Translated: CASSYGIGTGNHEQYF. This chain joins TRBV6-5 and TRBJ2-7; 9 bases map to TRBD1. Germline V lookup: CDR1 MNHEY, CDR2 SVGAGI. V was clipped by 3 bases and J by 5 bases; unmatched bases: 11. The CDR3 loop spans 16 amino acids.

V usage is TRBV15 and J usage is TRBJ2-7; TRBD2 aligns across 8 bases. The CDR3 loop spans 14 amino acids. The germline CDR1 and CDR2 sequences are LNHNV and YYDKDF (reference sequence). Losses at the gene ends were 5 bases for V and 1 base for J; bases not matched to a gene: 4. CDR3 DNA sequence: TGTGCCACCAGCTCGCGGGGGGCGTCCTACGAGCAGTACTTC. Protein product: CATSSRGASYEQYF.